This is a list of T cell receptor beta chains from one sample in a study of molecular identifiers for immune sequencing clone quantification. TCRdb recomputed calls from the PCR reads with MiXCR, one row per CDR3 protein. The data hold some 680,000 distinct CDR3 sequences, with about 25% observed a single time. Input material: naive CD8+ T cells from blood, with Jurkat cell RNA spiked in. The receptors were gathered from a human donor in good health. Some libraries in this study had Jurkat cell RNA spiked in. CDR3s include the opening cysteine and the closing phenylalanine or tryptophan. The D gene is left open where the match is weak. The size entry is marked missing in some rows and otherwise reads once, few, many or a size class.

V	D	size	J	DNA	CDR3
TRBV11-2	TRBD2	.	TRBJ2-7	TGTGCCAGCAGGGCAAGTACTAGCGTTTCCTACGAGCAGTACTTC	CASRASTSVSYEQYF
TRBV3-1	.	.	TRBJ2-5	TGTGCCAGCAGCCAAGATCCCCAGGATGGAGGCCAAGAGGCCCAGTACTTC	CASSQDPQDGGQEAQYF
TRBV6-6	.	few	TRBJ2-3	TGTGCCAGCAGTCCCCCCCCGGGATACTACACAGATACGCAGTATTTT	CASSPPPGYYTDTQYF
TRBV12-3/TRBV12-4	.	many	TRBJ1-1	TGTGCCAGCAGTTTCATAGGGAACACTGAAGCTTTCTTT	CASSFIGNTEAFF
TRBV27	TRBD2	many	TRBJ2-7	TGTGCCAGCAGCTTCGCGGGGGTTGCGGGAGGAATCCACGAGCAGTACTTC	CASSFAGVAGGIHEQYF
TRBV6-5	.	many	TRBJ2-3	TGTGCCAGCAGTGAGCGGAAGGTGACAGATACGCAGTATTTT	CASSERKVTDTQYF
TRBV4-2	.	.	TRBJ1-1	TGTGCCAGCAGCCAAGAAGAGGGTTCGGGCACTGAAGCTTTCTTT	CASSQEEGSGTEAFF
TRBV20-1	.	many	TRBJ2-7	TGCAGTGCTAGAGATTGGTCAGGGTCGGCCTACGAGCAGTACTTC	CSARDWSGSAYEQYF
TRBV12-5	.	many	TRBJ2-5	TGTGCTAGTGGTTTGGGGAGTCAGGGGGGAAAACAAGAGACCCAGTACTTC	CASGLGSQGGKQETQYF
TRBV30	.	many	TRBJ1-5	TGTGCCTGGAGTGTAGGCAGCGGCAATCAGCCCCAGCATTTT	CAWSVGSGNQPQHF
TRBV29-1	.	many	TRBJ1-5	TGCAGCGTTAAAGACAGGTACAATCAGCCCCAGCATTTT	CSVKDRYNQPQHF
TRBV9	TRBD1	.	TRBJ1-1	TGCGCCAGCAGCACCAGAGGGACAGGGTGGACTGAAGCTTTCTTT	CASSTRGTGWTEAFF
TRBV5-6	TRBD1	.	TRBJ1-1	TGTGCCAGCAGCTTGACCAGACAGGGTAGGCCTGAAGCTTTCTTT	CASSLTRQGRPEAFF
TRBV30	TRBD2	many	TRBJ2-5	TGTGCCTGGATCAGGACTAGCGGCTTATCTGAGACCCAGTACTTC	CAWIRTSGLSETQYF
TRBV7-9	.	few	TRBJ1-3	TGTGCCAGTTTCCTTCTCCCCGGAAACACCATATATTTT	CASFLLPGNTIYF
TRBV11-2	TRBD2	.	TRBJ2-1	TGTGCCAGCAGCTTAAATAGGGGCGGGAGCCATACATACTACAATGAGCAGTTCTTC	CASSLNRGGSHTYYNEQFF
TRBV27	.	few	TRBJ2-7	TGTGCCAGCAGCCACACAAAGCCCGCGGGCTACGAGCAGTACTTC	CASSHTKPAGYEQYF
TRBV6-2/TRBV6-3	.	many	TRBJ1-1	TGTGCCAGCAGTCCCACTACGGTAGAAATGAACTCTGAAGCTTTCTTT	CASSPTTVEMNSEAFF
TRBV6-2/TRBV6-3	TRBD1	few	TRBJ2-7	TGTGCCAGCAGCACTGACAGGGGTCCCTTCTACGAGCAGTACTTC	CASSTDRGPFYEQYF
TRBV10-3	TRBD2	.	TRBJ2-1	TGTGCCATCAGTGCTGCGGGGGGCGAGCAGTTCTTC	CAISAAGGEQFF
TRBV4-3	TRBD1	few	TRBJ1-6	TGCGCCAGCAGCCAAGATCGGGCGGGACAGCCGGATTCACCCCTCCACTTT	CASSQDRAGQPDSPLHF
TRBV30	.	.	TRBJ2-2	TGTGCCTGGAGTGGCGAGTCCACCGGGGAGCTGTTTTTT	CAWSGESTGELFF
TRBV14	TRBD2	few	TRBJ2-7	TGTGCCAGCAGCCAAGATATGTTAGCGGGATTATACGAGCAGTACTTC	CASSQDMLAGLYEQYF
TRBV27	TRBD2	.	TRBJ2-1	TGTGCCAGCAACAGAGCGGGGACCTACAATGAGCAGTTCTTC	CASNRAGTYNEQFF
TRBV29-1	TRBD1	many	TRBJ2-2	TGCAGCGTGCCGGGACAGGGAACGCACACCGGGGAGCTGTTTTTT	CSVPGQGTHTGELFF
TRBV6-2/TRBV6-3	.	.	TRBJ2-5	TGTGCCAGCAGTCGTGAACTTACAGCCACACCGGTGGAGACCCAGTACTTC	CASSRELTATPVETQYF
TRBV28	.	many	TRBJ2-7	TGTGCCAGCACCCGGCTCTCTCTATCCTACGAGCAGTACTTC	CASTRLSLSYEQYF
TRBV7-9	.	many	TRBJ2-2	TGTGCCAGCAGCTTAGCGGGCCTCACCGGGGAGCTGTTTTTT	CASSLAGLTGELFF
TRBV5-1	.	once	TRBJ2-2	TGCGCCAGCAGTCGGTCCGGGGGCGGGGAGCTGTCTTTT	CASSRSGGGELSF
TRBV7-9	.	many	TRBJ2-3	TGTGCCAGCAGCCAGGACAACTTTCGCACAGATACGCAGTATTTT	CASSQDNFRTDTQYF